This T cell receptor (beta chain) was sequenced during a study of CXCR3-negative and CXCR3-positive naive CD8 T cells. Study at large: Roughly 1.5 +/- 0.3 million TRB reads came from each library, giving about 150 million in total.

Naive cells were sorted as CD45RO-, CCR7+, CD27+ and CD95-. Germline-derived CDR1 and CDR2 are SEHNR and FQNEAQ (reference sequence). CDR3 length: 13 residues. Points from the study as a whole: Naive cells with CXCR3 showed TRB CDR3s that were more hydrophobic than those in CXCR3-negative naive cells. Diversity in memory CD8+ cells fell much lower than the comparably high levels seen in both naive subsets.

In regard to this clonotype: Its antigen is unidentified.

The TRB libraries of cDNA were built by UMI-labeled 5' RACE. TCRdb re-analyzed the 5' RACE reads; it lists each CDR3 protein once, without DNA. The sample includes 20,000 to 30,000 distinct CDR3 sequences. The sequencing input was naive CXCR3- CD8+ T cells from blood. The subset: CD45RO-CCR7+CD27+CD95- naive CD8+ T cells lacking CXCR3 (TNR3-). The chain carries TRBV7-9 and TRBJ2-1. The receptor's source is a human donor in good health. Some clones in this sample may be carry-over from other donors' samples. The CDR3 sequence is CASSLAGIHEQFF.